This T cell receptor (beta chain) was sequenced for a study of vaccination and CD4 T cells after COVID-19. As for the study in general: Median time from second vaccine dose to sampling was around 72 days (14 to 241).

J gave up 1 base and V 3 bases, and 3 bases lay outside the gene matches. The CDR3 runs 15 residues. Germline V CDR1 and CDR2: SGHTA, FQGNSA. A note on this clonotype: The antigen is undetermined.

Treatment noted: approximately 9-day PBMC culture with coronavirus spike peptide pools or control peptides (ViraFEST assay). PCR tests turned positive between March and December 2020, before US Alpha, Beta and Delta variants. About 1.8 million PBMCs went into each well for culture with around 10 IU/ml IL-2 and 10 ug/ml peptide pools. Oncomine TCR Beta short-read sequencing was applied to DNA from cultured CD4+ T cells. TCRdb itself ran the PCR reads through MiXCR, one entry per CDR3 protein. The sample includes 15,000 to 16,000 distinct CDR3 sequences, 52% of them seen just once. This receptor was obtained from a human donor who had recovered from COVID-19. V gene TRBV7-2 combines with J gene TRBJ1-5, with 7 nucleotides matching TRBD1. Sequencing was carried out using CD4+ T cells from blood, cultured in vitro. The CDR3 nucleotides read TGTGCCAGCAGCTTGGGCAGGGGGAGCAATCAGCCCCAGCATTTT. Amino acids: CASSLGRGSNQPQHF.